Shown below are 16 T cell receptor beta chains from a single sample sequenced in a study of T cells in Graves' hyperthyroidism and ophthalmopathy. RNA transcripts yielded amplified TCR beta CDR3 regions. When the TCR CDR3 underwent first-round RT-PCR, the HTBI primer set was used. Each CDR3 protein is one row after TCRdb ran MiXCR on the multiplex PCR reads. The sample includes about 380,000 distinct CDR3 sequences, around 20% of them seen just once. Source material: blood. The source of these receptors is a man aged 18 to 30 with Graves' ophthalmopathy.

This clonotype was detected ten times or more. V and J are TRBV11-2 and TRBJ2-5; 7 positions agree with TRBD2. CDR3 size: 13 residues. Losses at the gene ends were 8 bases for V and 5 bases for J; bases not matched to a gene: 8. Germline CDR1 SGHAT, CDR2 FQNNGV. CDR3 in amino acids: CASLLGGRETQYF. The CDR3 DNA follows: TGTGCCAGCCTCCTGGGAGGGAGGGAGACCCAGTACTTC. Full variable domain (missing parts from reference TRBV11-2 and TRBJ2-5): EAGVAQSPRYKIIEKRQSVAFWCNPISGHATLYWYQQILGQGPKLLIQFQNNGVVDDSQLPKDRFSAERLKGVDSTLKIQPAKLEDSAVYLCASLLGGRETQYFGPGTRLLVL.

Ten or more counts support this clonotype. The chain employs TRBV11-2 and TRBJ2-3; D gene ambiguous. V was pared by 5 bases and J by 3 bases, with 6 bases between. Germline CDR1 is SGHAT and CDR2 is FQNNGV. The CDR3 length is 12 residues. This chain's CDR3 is CASSIGTDTQYF. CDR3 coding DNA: TGTGCCAGCAGCATAGGGACAGATACGCAGTATTTT.

The chain's CDR3 is CSVGDYDYEQYF. The CDR3 DNA sequence: TGCAGCGTAGGGGACTATGACTACGAGCAGTACTTC. The chain links TRBV29-1 to TRBJ2-7; TRBD2 aligns across 7 bases. The junction had 5 bases not matched to a gene; V was cut back by 6 bases and J by 3 bases. Germline-derived CDR1 and CDR2 are SQVTM and ANQGSEA. The CDR3 is made up of 12 amino acids.

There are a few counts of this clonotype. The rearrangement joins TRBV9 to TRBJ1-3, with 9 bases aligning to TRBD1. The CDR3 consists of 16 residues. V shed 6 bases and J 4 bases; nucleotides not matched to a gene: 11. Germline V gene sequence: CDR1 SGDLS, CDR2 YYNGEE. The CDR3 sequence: CASTGGQGRTGNTIYF. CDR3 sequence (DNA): TGTGCCAGCACCGGCGGACAGGGGAGAACGGGAAACACCATATATTTT.

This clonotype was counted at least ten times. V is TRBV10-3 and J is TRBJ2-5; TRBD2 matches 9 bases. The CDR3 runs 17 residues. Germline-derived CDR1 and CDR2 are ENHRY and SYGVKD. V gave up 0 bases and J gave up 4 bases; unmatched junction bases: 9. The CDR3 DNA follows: TGTGCCATCAGTGAGTCGAAGACTAGCGGTGGGCGAGAGACCCAGTACTTC. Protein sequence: CAISESKTSGGRETQYF.

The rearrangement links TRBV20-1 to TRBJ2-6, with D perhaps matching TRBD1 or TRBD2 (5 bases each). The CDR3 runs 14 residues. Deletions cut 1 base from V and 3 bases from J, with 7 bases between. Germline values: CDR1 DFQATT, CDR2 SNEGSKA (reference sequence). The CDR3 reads CSARAGSGANVLTF. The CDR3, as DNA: TGCAGTGCTAGAGCAGGGAGTGGGGCCAACGTCCTGACTTTC.

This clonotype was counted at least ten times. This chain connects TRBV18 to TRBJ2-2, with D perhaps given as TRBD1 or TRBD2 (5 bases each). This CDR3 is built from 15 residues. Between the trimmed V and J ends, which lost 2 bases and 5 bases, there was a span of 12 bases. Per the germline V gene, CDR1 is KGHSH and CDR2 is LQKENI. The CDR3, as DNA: TGTGCCAGCTCACCAAGGGAGACAGAGACCGGGGAGCTGTTTTTT. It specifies CASSPRETETGELFF.

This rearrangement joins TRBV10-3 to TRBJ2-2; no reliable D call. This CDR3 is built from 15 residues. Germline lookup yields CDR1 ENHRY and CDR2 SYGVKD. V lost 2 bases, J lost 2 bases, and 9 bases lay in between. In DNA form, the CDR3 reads TGTGCCATCAGTGAGGGCGTACTTAACACCGGGGAGCTGTTTTTT. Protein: CAISEGVLNTGELFF.

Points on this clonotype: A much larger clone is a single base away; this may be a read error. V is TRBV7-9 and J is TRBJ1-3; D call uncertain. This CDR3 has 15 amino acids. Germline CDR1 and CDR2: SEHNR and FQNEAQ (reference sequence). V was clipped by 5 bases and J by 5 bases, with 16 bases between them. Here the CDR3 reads CASSVHQPLRNTIYF. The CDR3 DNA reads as TGTGCCAGCAGCGTGCACCAACCCCTAAGAAACACCATATATTTT.

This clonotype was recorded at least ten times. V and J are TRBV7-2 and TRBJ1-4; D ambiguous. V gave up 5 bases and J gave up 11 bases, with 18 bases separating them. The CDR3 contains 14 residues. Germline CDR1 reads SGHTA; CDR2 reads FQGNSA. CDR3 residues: CASSERAEMKKLFF. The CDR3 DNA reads TGTGCCAGCAGCGAACGGGCGGAGATGAAGAAACTGTTTTTT.

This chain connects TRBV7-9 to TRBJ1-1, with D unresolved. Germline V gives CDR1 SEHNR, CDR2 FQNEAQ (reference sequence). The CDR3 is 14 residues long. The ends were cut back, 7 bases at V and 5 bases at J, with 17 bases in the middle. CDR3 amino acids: CASNRTEGGTEAFF. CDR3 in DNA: TGTGCCAGCAACCGAACCGAGGGTGGGACTGAAGCTTTCTTT.

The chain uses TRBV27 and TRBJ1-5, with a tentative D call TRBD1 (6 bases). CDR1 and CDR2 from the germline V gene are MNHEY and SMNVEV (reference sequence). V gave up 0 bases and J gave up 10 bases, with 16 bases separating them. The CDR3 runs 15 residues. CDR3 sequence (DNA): TGTGCCAGCAGTTTATCCGGGGGCACTGGGCAACCCCAGCATTTT. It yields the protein CASSLSGGTGQPQHF.

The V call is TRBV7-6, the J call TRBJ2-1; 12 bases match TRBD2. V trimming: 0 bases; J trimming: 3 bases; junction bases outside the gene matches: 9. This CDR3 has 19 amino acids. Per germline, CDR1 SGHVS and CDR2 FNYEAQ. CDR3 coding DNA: TGTGCCAGCAGCTTAGCGTTGCGACTAGCGGGAGCCCGCTACAATGAGCAGTTCTTC. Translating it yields CASSLALRLAGARYNEQFF.

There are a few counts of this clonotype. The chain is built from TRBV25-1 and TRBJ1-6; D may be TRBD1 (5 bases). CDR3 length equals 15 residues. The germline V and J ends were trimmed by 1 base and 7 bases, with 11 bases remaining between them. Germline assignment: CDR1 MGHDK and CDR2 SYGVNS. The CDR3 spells CASSEWGGTNSPLHF. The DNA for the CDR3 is TGTGCCAGCAGTGAATGGGGGGGAACGAATTCACCCCTCCACTTT.

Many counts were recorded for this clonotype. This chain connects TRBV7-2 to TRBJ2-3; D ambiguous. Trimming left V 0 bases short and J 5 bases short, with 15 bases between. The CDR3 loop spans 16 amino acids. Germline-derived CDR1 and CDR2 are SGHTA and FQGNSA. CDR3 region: CASSLAKWGYGDTQYF. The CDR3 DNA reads TGTGCCAGCAGCTTAGCGAAGTGGGGATACGGAGATACGCAGTATTTT.

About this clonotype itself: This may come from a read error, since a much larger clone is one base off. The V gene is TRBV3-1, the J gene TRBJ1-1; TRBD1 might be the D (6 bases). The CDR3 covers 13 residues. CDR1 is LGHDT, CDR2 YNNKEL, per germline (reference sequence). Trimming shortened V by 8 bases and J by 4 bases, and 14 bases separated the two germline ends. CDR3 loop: CASLRGHSTEAFF. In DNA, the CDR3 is TGTGCCAGCTTAAGGGGACATTCCACTGAAGCTTTCTTT.